One sample yielded the 25 T cell receptor beta chains listed below, sequenced in a study of shared clonotypes between healthy human individuals. Method: immunoSEQ multiplex PCR; TCRdb's copy keeps in-frame clones and lacks some. The top ten clones hold 0.37% of a sample with fewer than 3 million clones, under 95% of them seen once. Sequencing input: naive CD4+ T cells from PBMCs. The sample's subset: CD45RA+ positively selected. The origin of the receptors is a man aged 18 to 30 in good health. Some clones in this sample may be carry-over from other donors' samples.

This clone occurred a few times. This rearrangement joins TRBV5-6 to TRBJ1-2; tentative D call: TRBD1 (6 bases). The CDR3 sequence is 13 residues long. Germline lookup yields CDR1 SGHDT and CDR2 YYEEEE. Trimming cost V 4 bases and J 6 bases, with 13 bases left between them. The CDR3, as DNA: TGTGCCAGCAGCCTACCTAAGGGGGATGGCTACACCTTC. It specifies CASSLPKGDGYTF.

This sequence joins TRBV9 and TRBJ2-6; D gene ambiguous. V lost 4 bases, J lost 1 base, and 12 bases lay in between. The germline V gene has CDR1 SGDLS and CDR2 YYNGEE. This CDR3 has 16 amino acids. The CDR3 bases are TGTGCCAGCAGCCAAGAGAGGCCTTCTGGGGCCAACGTCCTGACTTTC. Protein: CASSQERPSGANVLTF.

This rearrangement joins TRBV7-3 to TRBJ1-1; D unresolved. The CDR3 covers 13 residues. V lost 5 bases and J 4 bases, leaving 11 bases between the germline ends. Looked up from germline, CDR1 is SGHTA and CDR2 is FQGTGA. CDR3 residues: CASSTTRGTEAFF. The CDR3 nucleotides read TGTGCCAGCAGCACAACTCGGGGCACTGAAGCTTTCTTT.

The chain couples TRBV4-1 to TRBJ2-7; D gene uncertain. The V gene lost 8 bases and the J gene lost 0 bases, with 17 bases spanning the gap. Per germline, CDR1 MGHRA and CDR2 YSYEKL. The CDR3 loop spans 15 amino acids. CDR3 protein: CASPPPAPSSYEQYF. The CDR3 DNA follows: TGCGCCAGCCCCCCCCCGGCCCCAAGCTCCTACGAGCAGTACTTC.

Concerning this clone itself: Other DNA sequences in the same sample also yield this CDR3. The chain uses TRBV7-2 and TRBJ1-2, with D uncertain. The CDR3 is 13 residues long. Trimming took off 2 bases at V and 5 bases at J, with 9 bases between the two ends. CDR1 is SGHTA and CDR2 is FQGNSA in the germline V gene. The CDR3 here is CASSLREGYGYTF. In DNA form, the CDR3 reads TGTGCCAGCAGCTTAAGGGAAGGATATGGCTACACCTTC.

The chain combines TRBV5-1 with TRBJ2-5; tentatively, D is TRBD2 (5 bases). The V end was cut by 4 bases, the J end by 4 bases, with 11 bases between. The CDR3 is 13 amino acids. Germline-derived CDR1 and CDR2 are SGHRS and YFSETQ. CDR3 in amino acids: CASSPLGGETQYF. The CDR3 bases are TGCGCCAGCAGCCCATTAGGAGGAGAGACCCAGTACTTC. Full variable domain (rest looked up from reference TRBV5-1 and TRBJ2-5): KAGVTQTPRYLIKTRGQQVTLSCSPISGHRSVSWYQQTPGQGLQFLFEYFSETQRNKGNFPGRFSGRQFSNSRSEMNVSTLELGDSALYLCASSPLGGETQYFGPGTRLLVL.

The rearrangement joins TRBV28 to TRBJ2-7; 10 nucleotides match TRBD1. J gave up 6 bases and V 5 bases, and 7 bases lay outside the gene matches. The CDR3 totals 14 residues. Germline V gives CDR1 MDHEN, CDR2 SYDVKM. The DNA of the CDR3 is TGTGCCAGCAGTGAGGGACAGGGGTTGCGCGAGCAGTACTTC. The encoded protein is CASSEGQGLREQYF.

This clone was found once. The chain is built from TRBV11-2 and TRBJ2-5, with 7 positions matching TRBD1. Trimming at V came to 4 bases and at J to 5 bases, leaving 10 bases not matched to a gene. This CDR3 contains 15 residues. The germline CDR1 and CDR2 sequences are SGHAT and FQNNGV. The CDR3 here is CASSSMGQFRETQYF. CDR3 nucleotides: TGTGCCAGCAGCTCAATGGGACAGTTTAGGGAGACCCAGTACTTC.

The chain is built from TRBV27 and TRBJ2-3; the match to TRBD2 covers 13 bases. Per the germline V gene, CDR1 is MNHEY and CDR2 is SMNVEV (reference sequence). CDR3 length: 19 amino acids. V lost 5 bases and J lost 4; bases outside the gene matches: 15. DNA of the CDR3: TGTGCCAGCAGTCTCCGGGGACTAGCGGGGAACCTAGGCGCAGATACGCAGTATTTT. This encodes CASSLRGLAGNLGADTQYF.

This rearrangement joins TRBV7-2 to TRBJ2-2, with D unclear. The CDR3 consists of 17 residues. The germline CDR1 and CDR2 sequences are SGHTA and FQGNSA. V was cut by 5 bases and J by 0 bases, with 16 bases left in between. The CDR3 loop is CASSPNLGLSNTGELFF. The CDR3 coding sequence is TGTGCCAGCAGCCCCAACCTAGGGCTTTCGAACACCGGGGAGCTGTTTTTT. Complete variable domain (other parts from reference TRBV7-2 and TRBJ2-2): GAGVSQSPSNKVTEKGKDVELRCDPISGHTALYWYRQSLGQGLEFLIYFQGNSAPDKSGLPSDRFSAERTGGSVSTLTIQRTQQEDSAVYLCASSPNLGLSNTGELFFGEGSRLTVL.

J is TRBJ2-5 and V is TRBV14; D remains unclear. V shed 1 base and J shed 7 bases, with 13 bases lying between them. CDR3 length equals 14 residues. Germline V gene lookup returns CDR1 SGHDN and CDR2 FVKESK. The CDR3 bases are TGTGCCAGCAGCCAAGGGTCCTGGACGACGACCCAGTACTTC. Translating gives CASSQGSWTTTQYF. The full variable domain, completed using reference TRBV14 and TRBJ2-5, is EAGVTQFPSHSVIEKGQTVTLRCDPISGHDNLYWYRRVMGKEIKFLLHFVKESKQDESGMPNNRFLAERTGGTYSTLKVQPAELEDSGVYFCASSQGSWTTTQYFGPGTRLLVL.

The chain joins TRBV7-9 to TRBJ2-3, with D possibly being TRBD1 (5 bases). The V gene's germline CDR1 is SEHNR and CDR2 FQNEAQ (reference sequence). The CDR3 has 14 amino acids. V lost 5 bases and J lost 5, with 14 bases in between. This chain's CDR3 is CASSLLLQEDTQYF. CDR3 nucleotide sequence: TGTGCCAGCAGCCTATTGTTACAGGAAGATACGCAGTATTTT.

This clone has just one count. This sequence joins TRBV9 and TRBJ2-2; TRBD2 aligns across 9 bases. The germline CDR1 and CDR2 sequences are SGDLS and YYNGEE. V trimming: 3 bases; J trimming: 4 bases; junction bases outside the gene matches: 7. This CDR3 region has 16 residues. CDR3 loop: CASSAGREGSTGELFF. The CDR3 bases are TGTGCCAGCAGCGCAGGGCGGGAGGGTAGCACCGGGGAGCTGTTTTTT.

This rearrangement joins TRBV19 to TRBJ1-1, with TRBD1 identical over 8 bases. The CDR3 consists of 15 residues. V trimming: 4 bases; J trimming: 4 bases; junction bases outside the gene matches: 8. Germline V gene sequence: CDR1 LNHDA, CDR2 SQIVND (reference sequence). The CDR3 spells CASSTSYQGATEAFF. CDR3 coding DNA: TGTGCCAGTAGTACCAGTTACCAGGGGGCCACTGAAGCTTTCTTT.

This sequence joins TRBV6-4 and TRBJ1-1; D gene uncertain. Trimming took off 6 bases at V and 10 bases at J, with 21 bases between the two ends. This CDR3 is built from 14 residues. CDR1 and CDR2 from the germline V gene are MRHNA and SNTAGT. The CDR3 bases are TGTGCCAGCAGAAAGGACGGGTCGGTCTCCGGAGCTTTCTTT. Its protein is CASRKDGSVSGAFF.

The sample holds a few counts of this clone. The V and J genes are TRBV25-1 and TRBJ1-1; unclear D gene. The CDR3 consists of 11 residues. Germline lookup yields CDR1 MGHDK and CDR2 SYGVNS. Trimming pared 4 bases from V and 2 bases from J, leaving 2 bases between. The DNA for the CDR3 is TGTGCCAGCAGTGTAAACACTGAAGCTTTCTTT. Residues: CASSVNTEAFF.

This clone was recorded once. The J gene is TRBJ1-6, the V gene TRBV12-5; unclear D gene. There are 11 residues in the CDR3. V lost 9 bases and J lost 10, with 10 bases in between. Germline V gene sequence: CDR1 LGHNT, CDR2 FRNRAP. The CDR3 loop reads CASGVRSPLHF. The CDR3, as DNA: TGTGCTAGCGGGGTGAGGTCACCCCTCCACTTT. Variable domain in full (rest from reference TRBV12-5 and TRBJ1-6): DARVTQTPRHKVTEMGQEVTMRCQPILGHNTVFWYRQTMMQGLELLAYFRNRAPLDDSGMPKDRFSAEMPDATLATLKIQPSEPRDSAVYFCASGVRSPLHFGNGTRLTVT.

The chain uses TRBV11-2 and TRBJ2-3; 7 positions agree with TRBD2. CDR3 size: 15 residues. Looked up from germline, CDR1 is SGHAT and CDR2 is FQNNGV. J was trimmed by 1 base and V by 2 bases; bases with no gene match: 3. CDR3 sequence: CASSLTTSGTDTQYF. CDR3 DNA sequence: TGTGCCAGCAGCTTAACAACTAGCGGCACAGATACGCAGTATTTT.

The rearrangement uses TRBV9 and TRBJ2-2; D is possibly TRBD1 (5 bases). Germline loops: CDR1 SGDLS, CDR2 YYNGEE. The CDR3 is made up of 16 amino acids. The V end lost 4 bases, the J end lost 2 bases, and 15 bases lay between the germline ends. DNA of the CDR3: TGTGCCAGCAGCCCGAGGTGGGGCAGAAACACCGGGGAGCTGTTTTTT. Residues: CASSPRWGRNTGELFF.

V and J are TRBV5-1 and TRBJ2-1, with 12 bases that match TRBD2. Per the germline V gene, CDR1 is SGHRS and CDR2 is YFSETQ. Trimming took 4 bases from V and 7 from J; bases not matched to a gene: 6. This CDR3 has 15 residues. CDR3 sequence: CASSPPSGRENEQFF. CDR3 DNA sequence: TGCGCCAGCAGCCCCCCTAGCGGGAGGGAGAATGAGCAGTTCTTC. Full variable domain (outside the CDR3, taken from reference TRBV5-1 and TRBJ2-1): KAGVTQTPRYLIKTRGQQVTLSCSPISGHRSVSWYQQTPGQGLQFLFEYFSETQRNKGNFPGRFSGRQFSNSRSEMNVSTLELGDSALYLCASSPPSGRENEQFFGPGTRLTVL.

This clone has a single count. The chain couples TRBV19 to TRBJ2-2; 8 bases are shared with TRBD1. V gave up 6 bases and J gave up 5 bases; unmatched junction bases: 8. Germline V gives CDR1 LNHDA, CDR2 SQIVND (reference sequence). This CDR3 has 15 residues. For the CDR3, the DNA is TGTGCCAGTAGCGCTGGACAGGGCCGAACCGGGGAGCTGTTTTTT. It is translated as CASSAGQGRTGELFF.

The genes are TRBV27 and TRBJ2-5; tentatively, D is TRBD1 or TRBD2 (5 bases each). V dropped 2 bases and J dropped 11 bases, with 15 bases sitting between them. CDR3 length: 13 amino acids. Germline assignment: CDR1 MNHEY and CDR2 SMNVEV (reference sequence). In DNA, the CDR3 is TGTGCCAGCAGTTTAGGGACGACCGTAAATCAGTACTTC. Translation gives CASSLGTTVNQYF.

The chain couples TRBV4-1 to TRBJ2-7, with 7 bases matching TRBD1. The junction had 17 bases not matched to a gene; V was cut back by 7 bases and J by 2 bases. From germline, CDR1 is MGHRA and CDR2 YSYEKL. This CDR3 region has 17 residues. The CDR3 loop reads CASKRSAGGEAPYEQYF. CDR3 nucleotides: TGCGCCAGCAAAAGGTCCGCAGGGGGAGAAGCGCCCTACGAGCAGTACTTC.

This chain links TRBV18 with TRBJ2-3; D uncertain. Germline V CDR1 and CDR2: KGHSH, LQKENI. Between the trimmed V and J ends, which lost 3 bases and 0 bases, there was a span of 13 bases. There are 16 residues in the CDR3. CDR3 DNA: TGTGCCAGCTCACCGTTTCCGGTTTCTAGCACAGATACGCAGTATTTT. As protein: CASSPFPVSSTDTQYF.

The V gene is TRBV9, the J gene TRBJ2-1; D not resolved. The V gene lost 0 bases and the J gene lost 4 bases, with 14 bases spanning the gap. From germline, CDR1 is SGDLS and CDR2 YYNGEE. The CDR3 is made up of 16 amino acids. This chain's CDR3 is CASSVATRVWYNEQFF. The CDR3 DNA reads as TGTGCCAGCAGCGTAGCTACCCGGGTCTGGTACAATGAGCAGTTCTTC.